This T cell receptor (beta chain) appears in the sequencing data of a study of cytomegalovirus exposure and HLA in healthy donors. CDR1 MNHEY and CDR2 SVGAGI come from the germline V gene. There are 16 residues in the CDR3. Trimming cost V 4 bases and J 5 bases, with 18 bases left between them. The PCR was carried out with 60 Vbeta primers and 13 Jbeta primers. Using immunoSEQ multiplex PCR, the repertoire was profiled, and TCRdb retains in-frame clones only, with some absent. In the table there are around 170,000 clones, 82% of which are singletons. This sequence originates from a woman younger than 30 in good health and CMV-seronegative. This chain joins TRBV6-5 and TRBJ2-1, with D possibly TRBD2 on 6 matching bases. The sequencing sample was made of PBMCs. CDR3 sequence (DNA): TGTGCCAGCAGTTCTCTCTTCGCGGGAAAGGACAATGAGCAGTTCTTC. Encoded protein: CASSSLFAGKDNEQFF.